Listed here is a single TCR beta chain. This specimen comes from a study of shared clonotypes between healthy human individuals. Study details: Three plates each covered CD4 naive and memory; CD8 naive two, CD8 memory one.

Per germline, CDR1 MDHEN and CDR2 SYDVKM. The ends were cut back, 4 bases at V and 4 bases at J, with 13 bases in the middle. This CDR3 has 14 amino acids. The authors ran the assay at deep level. Measured with immunoSEQ multiplex PCR; TCRdb has only the in-frame clones, and not every one. This sample has around 700,000 clones, with 55% to 75% found just once. This sequence joins TRBV28 and TRBJ1-2; D is possibly TRBD1 (5 bases). What was sequenced was memory CD4+ T cells sorted from blood. As for subset: CD45RA-negative fraction. The receptor was derived from a woman in her 30s in good health. This chain's CDR3 is CASSSKAGFYGYTF. The CDR3, as DNA: TGTGCCAGCAGTTCAAAGGCAGGGTTCTATGGCTACACCTTC.